A single sample gave rise to the 28 T cell receptor beta chains below, sequenced in a study of shared clonotypes between healthy human individuals. Method: immunoSEQ multiplex PCR; TCRdb's copy keeps in-frame clones and lacks some. The top ten hold 0.35% to 0.5% of the sample, which has a few million clones, approximately 93% seen once. The sequenced sample was naive CD4+ T cells from PBMCs. Subset reported: CD45RA+ positively selected. The receptors originated from a man aged 18 to 30 in good health. Some clones in this sample may be carry-over from other donors' samples.

The chain is built from TRBV6-1 and TRBJ1-1, with D hard to call. CDR3 length equals 14 residues. In germline, CDR1 is MNHNS, CDR2 SASEGT. V was cut by 2 bases and J by 3 bases, with 10 bases left in between. The CDR3 spells CASSETGFYTEAFF. The CDR3 DNA follows: TGTGCCAGCAGTGAAACGGGGTTTTACACTGAAGCTTTCTTT.

The chain combines TRBV7-3 with TRBJ2-7, with 14 positions matching TRBD2. The V and J ends lost 5 bases and 5 bases, in that order; junction bases with no gene match: 5. Germline loops: CDR1 SGHTA, CDR2 FQGTGA. This CDR3 is 15 amino acids long. The CDR3 sequence: CASSLGLAGGDEQYF. CDR3 nucleotide sequence: TGTGCCAGCAGCCTTGGACTAGCGGGAGGAGACGAGCAGTACTTC.

This sequence joins TRBV5-4 and TRBJ2-2, with TRBD1 matching over 7 bases. The CDR3 spans 16 residues. Trimming cost V 6 bases and J 5 bases; bases outside gene matches: 13. Looked up from germline, CDR1 is SGHNT and CDR2 is YYREEE (reference sequence). This CDR3 reads CASTSQGTDPTGELFF. The CDR3 DNA reads TGTGCCAGCACCTCCCAGGGGACAGATCCGACCGGGGAGCTGTTTTTT.

The CDR3 spells CASSHAGTGDHEQYF. The CDR3 DNA reads as TGTGCCAGCAGCCACGCAGGGACAGGGGACCACGAGCAGTACTTC. This chain connects TRBV28 to TRBJ2-7; TRBD1 matches at 10 bases. Germline CDR1 reads MDHEN; CDR2 reads SYDVKM. This CDR3 is built from 15 residues. V was clipped by 6 bases and J by 5 bases; unmatched bases: 10.

This chain uses TRBV5-1 with TRBJ2-7; D uncertain. Trimming stripped 0 bases from V and 6 bases from J, with 16 bases between. CDR3 size: 15 residues. In germline, CDR1 is SGHRS, CDR2 YFSETQ. The CDR3 spells CASSLAPRGTGEQYF. The CDR3 region has the DNA TGCGCCAGCAGCTTGGCCCCCCGTGGAACGGGCGAGCAGTACTTC.

This sequence joins TRBV5-1 and TRBJ1-2; D is possibly TRBD1 (6 bases). The CDR3 is made up of 14 amino acids. V lost 3 bases to trimming and J lost 3 bases, with 12 bases between them. Germline CDR1 SGHRS, CDR2 YFSETQ. The CDR3 loop is CASSSGGGDYGYTF. CDR3 DNA sequence: TGCGCCAGCAGCTCTGGAGGGGGTGACTATGGCTACACCTTC.

The V gene is TRBV18, the J gene TRBJ1-2; the D gene is possibly TRBD1 (5 bases). CDR3 length: 17 amino acids. The germline V gene has CDR1 KGHSH and CDR2 LQKENI. The V and J ends lost 4 bases and 6 bases respectively, with 24 bases between them. For the CDR3, the DNA is TGTGCCAGCTCACTCCATAAAGCTCAGGGTAGTGGCGATGGCTACACCTTC. Its translation is CASSLHKAQGSGDGYTF. Variable domain in full (rest from reference TRBV18 and TRBJ1-2): NAGVMQNPRHLVRRRGQEARLRCSPMKGHSHVYWYRQLPEEGLKFMVYLQKENIIDESGMPKERFSAEFPKEGPSILRIQQVVRGDSAAYFCASSLHKAQGSGDGYTFGSGTRLTVV.

The V call is TRBV28, the J call TRBJ2-1; D is unclear. The CDR3 loop spans 15 amino acids. Germline loops: CDR1 MDHEN, CDR2 SYDVKM. V was clipped by 6 bases and J by 4 bases, with 16 bases between them. CDR3 region: CASSPRRSGYNEQFF. The CDR3 region has the DNA TGTGCCAGCAGCCCACGACGGAGTGGGTACAATGAGCAGTTCTTC.

The CDR3 loop is CASRGLADLDTQYF. Here the CDR3 DNA reads TGTGCCAGTAGAGGACTAGCGGATTTAGATACGCAGTATTTT. The J gene is TRBJ2-3, the V gene TRBV19; TRBD2 aligns across 10 bases. Germline V CDR1 and CDR2: LNHDA, SQIVND (reference sequence). The CDR3 covers 14 residues. V shed 6 bases, J shed 5 bases, and the junction held 5 bases outside the gene matches. The variable domain in full, completed from reference TRBV19 and TRBJ2-3, reads DGGITQSPKYLFRKEGQNVTLSCEQNLNHDAMYWYRQDPGQGLRLIYYSQIVNDFQKGDIAEGYSVSREKKESFPLTVTSAQKNPTAFYLCASRGLADLDTQYFGPGTRLTVL.

This chain links TRBV14 with TRBJ2-7; 10 bases fit TRBD2. Trimming cost V 1 base and J 6 bases; bases outside gene matches: 6. The germline CDR1 and CDR2 sequences are SGHDN and FVKESK. This CDR3 comprises 15 residues. The CDR3: CASSQGGLATIEQYF. Written as DNA, the CDR3 is TGTGCCAGCAGCCAAGGGGGACTAGCGACAATCGAGCAGTACTTC.

In DNA form, the CDR3 reads TGTGCCAGCAGTTCACTGACAGTGAACTATGGCTACACCTTC. This codes for CASSSLTVNYGYTF. The V gene is TRBV28, the J gene TRBJ1-2; possible D gene TRBD1, 5 bases. CDR3 length: 14 residues. Germline CDR1 is MDHEN and CDR2 is SYDVKM. Trimming took 4 bases from V and 2 from J, leaving 11 bases between them.

This clone is a singleton in its sample. This chain connects TRBV23-1 to TRBJ2-7; D ambiguous. TRBV23-1 is annotated as an ORF whose role is uncertain. CDR3 size: 15 residues. V was shortened by 4 bases and J by 3 bases, with 16 bases between the two germline ends. In DNA form, the CDR3 reads TGCGCCAGCAGTCCCCCGTTTGGCAGTCTCTACGAGCAGTACTTC. It encodes CASSPPFGSLYEQYF.

The rearrangement uses TRBV7-2 and TRBJ1-1; D is possibly TRBD1 (5 bases). Between the trimmed V and J ends, which lost 8 bases and 2 bases, there was a span of 15 bases. The CDR3 totals 14 residues. Germline loops: CDR1 SGHTA, CDR2 FQGNSA. This chain's CDR3 is CASAWAGINTEAFF. CDR3 DNA sequence: TGTGCCAGCGCCTGGGCAGGGATTAACACTGAAGCTTTCTTT.

The chain couples TRBV28 to TRBJ2-6, with D tentatively TRBD1 or TRBD2 (5 bases each). V gave up 10 bases and J gave up 4 bases, with 17 bases separating them. Germline-derived CDR1 and CDR2 are MDHEN and SYDVKM. CDR3 length equals 15 residues. In nucleotides, the CDR3 is TGTGCCATCACCCCGGGGCAGGTGGGGGCCAACGTCCTGACTTTC. It specifies CAITPGQVGANVLTF. Based on the CDR3 plus reference TRBV28 and TRBJ2-6, the full variable domain is DVKVTQSSRYLVKRTGEKVFLECVQDMDHENMFWYRQDPGLGLRLIYFSYDVKMKEKGDIPEGYSVSREKKERFSLILESASTNQTSMYLCAITPGQVGANVLTFGAGSRLTVL.

The V call is TRBV19, the J call TRBJ1-5, with D unresolved. The germline gives CDR1 LNHDA, CDR2 SQIVND (reference sequence). Trimming removed 6 bases from V and 5 bases from J, with 14 bases in between. CDR3 size: 14 residues. CDR3 region: CASSAGPPDQPQHF. The CDR3 DNA is TGTGCCAGTAGCGCCGGGCCCCCTGATCAGCCCCAGCATTTT.

The chain uses TRBV25-1 and TRBJ1-6; TRBD1 aligns across 10 bases. There are 14 residues in the CDR3. CDR1 MGHDK and CDR2 SYGVNS come from the germline V gene. Trimming took 10 bases from V and 10 from J; bases not matched to a gene: 10. This chain's CDR3 is CAIPRDRGSSPLHF. CDR3 in DNA: TGTGCCATTCCCCGGGACAGGGGAAGCTCACCCCTCCACTTT.

The CDR3, as DNA: TGTGCCAGCAGCCAAGACATCCGGCAGCAGTACTTC. Its protein is CASSQDIRQQYF. The chain uses TRBV14 and TRBJ2-7; no definite D call. V was shortened by 0 bases and J by 8 bases, with 8 bases between the two germline ends. The CDR3 extends over 12 amino acids. Germline V lookup: CDR1 SGHDN, CDR2 FVKESK. Complete variable domain (other parts from reference TRBV14 and TRBJ2-7): EAGVTQFPSHSVIEKGQTVTLRCDPISGHDNLYWYRRVMGKEIKFLLHFVKESKQDESGMPNNRFLAERTGGTYSTLKVQPAELEDSGVYFCASSQDIRQQYFGPGTRLTVT.

A remark on this clone: Additional DNA sequences in this sample encode the identical CDR3. J is TRBJ2-5 and V is TRBV4-3; D call uncertain. CDR1 LGHNA and CDR2 YSLEER come from the germline V gene. The CDR3 spans 16 residues. V lost 1 base to trimming and J lost 5 bases, with 17 bases between them. The CDR3 reads CASSQGNGRAAETQYF. CDR3 sequence (DNA): TGCGCCAGCAGCCAAGGGAACGGAAGGGCCGCGGAGACCCAGTACTTC.

The V call is TRBV28, the J call TRBJ2-2; unclear D gene. Germline CDR1 and CDR2: MDHEN and SYDVKM. Trimming removed 2 bases from V and 7 bases from J, with 11 bases in between. The CDR3 is made up of 14 amino acids. The CDR3 sequence is CASSLGPRVGELFF. The CDR3 DNA reads TGTGCCAGCAGTTTAGGCCCCCGAGTCGGGGAGCTGTTTTTT.

The chain combines TRBV6-5 with TRBJ1-4, with no clear D. The CDR3 totals 13 residues. CDR1 is MNHEY, CDR2 SVGAGI, per germline. V was pared by 4 bases and J by 3 bases, with 6 bases between. The CDR3 sequence is CASSSQPNEKLFF. In DNA, the CDR3 is TGTGCCAGCAGTTCGCAGCCTAATGAAAAACTGTTTTTT.

This chain connects TRBV7-9 to TRBJ2-7; TRBD1 matches at 8 bases. The ends lost 4 bases at V and 2 bases at J; junction bases unmatched: 4. The CDR3 sequence is 14 residues long. Per germline, CDR1 SEHNR and CDR2 FQNEAQ (reference sequence). The CDR3 region is CASSSWDRPYEQYF. Written as DNA, the CDR3 is TGTGCCAGCAGCTCGTGGGACAGGCCCTACGAGCAGTACTTC.

This chain connects TRBV28 to TRBJ2-3, with a weak D call TRBD2 (5 bases). Trimming took 8 bases from V and 0 from J, leaving 9 bases between them. From germline, CDR1 is MDHEN and CDR2 SYDVKM. The CDR3 runs 13 residues. The CDR3 DNA is TGTGCCAGCGCAGCGGCAAGCACAGATACGCAGTATTTT. Its protein product is CASAAASTDTQYF.

In its sample, this clone was seen once. V is TRBV19 and J is TRBJ2-3; 12 bases agree with TRBD2. Germline values: CDR1 LNHDA, CDR2 SQIVND (reference sequence). This CDR3 contains 15 residues. Trimming took 4 bases from V and 5 from J; bases not matched to a gene: 4. CDR3 in DNA: TGTGCCAGTAGTACGACTAGCGGGAGAATAGATACGCAGTATTTT. Amino acid sequence: CASSTTSGRIDTQYF.

DNA for the CDR3: TGTGCCAGCAGATCGTCCCGGAGCTCCTACAATGAGCAGTTCTTC. This sequence encodes CASRSSRSSYNEQFF. The chain links TRBV11-2 to TRBJ2-1, with unresolved D. The CDR3 spans 15 residues. Germline V gene data show CDR1 as SGHAT and CDR2 as FQNNGV. V was clipped by 6 bases and J by 0 bases, with 12 bases between them. Filled out from reference TRBV11-2 and TRBJ2-1, the complete variable domain reads EAGVAQSPRYKIIEKRQSVAFWCNPISGHATLYWYQQILGQGPKLLIQFQNNGVVDDSQLPKDRFSAERLKGVDSTLKIQPAKLEDSAVYLCASRSSRSSYNEQFFGPGTRLTVL.

The chain recombines TRBV7-3 with TRBJ2-1, with D tentatively TRBD2 (5 bases). CDR1 SGHTA and CDR2 FQGTGA come from the germline V gene. Deletions cut 5 bases from V and 5 bases from J, with 10 bases between. The CDR3 totals 13 residues. CDR3 nucleotide sequence: TGTGCCAGCAGCGCGGACGGGGACAATGAGCAGTTCTTC. Amino acids: CASSADGDNEQFF.

This clone has just a few counts. The same CDR3 can be traced to other DNA sequences in this sample. The genes are TRBV28 and TRBJ2-3; the D is unclear. CDR1 and CDR2 (germline): MDHEN, SYDVKM. The CDR3 totals 11 residues. With 2 bases removed from V and 6 bases from J, the gap between germline ends came to 3 bases. CDR3 loop: CASSLRDTQYF. As DNA, the CDR3 is TGTGCCAGCAGTTTACGGGATACGCAGTATTTT.

The chain is built from TRBV10-3 and TRBJ1-1, with D possibly being TRBD1 (6 bases). Trimming stripped 4 bases from V and 0 bases from J, with 9 bases between. Germline CDR1 reads ENHRY; CDR2 reads SYGVKD. The CDR3 runs to 14 residues. CDR3 bases: TGTGCCATCAGTGCCGGGACATTGAACACTGAAGCTTTCTTT. The encoded protein is CAISAGTLNTEAFF.

The sample holds one count of this clone. The chain joins TRBV19 to TRBJ2-3, with 7 nucleotides matching TRBD2. The CDR3 has 17 residues. J lost 2 bases, V lost 5 bases, and 13 bases had no gene match. Germline CDR1 is LNHDA and CDR2 is SQIVND (reference sequence). The CDR3 is CASSSTRGRVYTDTQYF. The CDR3 DNA sequence: TGTGCCAGTAGTTCCACCAGAGGGAGGGTTTACACAGATACGCAGTATTTT.